The 29 T cell receptor beta chains reported below all come from one sample, sequenced in a study of shared clonotypes between healthy human individuals. Method: immunoSEQ multiplex PCR; TCRdb's copy keeps in-frame clones and lacks some. The sample has 2 million to 2.5 million clones; about 92% are singletons. Sequencing used naive CD4+ T cells from PBMCs. Subset indicated: CD45RA+ positively selected. These receptor sequences come from a man between 18 and 35 years old in good health. Some clones in this sample may be carry-over from other donors' samples.

This chain connects TRBV7-9 to TRBJ1-1; D is unresolved. Trimming removed 1 base at V and 4 bases at J, with 7 bases between. Germline lookup yields CDR1 SEHNR and CDR2 FQNEAQ (reference sequence). The CDR3 runs to 13 residues. In DNA, the CDR3 is TGTGCCAGCAGCTTAGGTAGTAGCACTGAAGCTTTCTTT. Its protein product is CASSLGSSTEAFF.

Points on this clone: The same CDR3 also results from other DNA sequences found in this sample. The chain's CDR3 is CASSLAGGYEQYF. In DNA, the CDR3 is TGTGCCAGCAGCTTAGCAGGCGGGTACGAGCAGTACTTC. V is TRBV7-2 and J is TRBJ2-7; D might be TRBD2 (5 bases). The CDR3 has 13 residues. Germline CDR1 reads SGHTA; CDR2 reads FQGNSA. Trimming took off 0 bases at V and 4 bases at J, with 7 bases between the two ends.

The rearrangement links TRBV5-1 to TRBJ2-6; perhaps TRBD1 as D (5 bases). The CDR3 covers 16 residues. V was clipped by 4 bases and J by 0 bases, with 11 bases between them. The germline CDR1 and CDR2 sequences are SGHRS and YFSETQ. The chain's CDR3 is CASSPQGTSGANVLTF. CDR3 nucleotide sequence: TGCGCCAGCAGCCCGCAGGGAACCTCTGGGGCCAACGTCCTGACTTTC.

The rearrangement uses TRBV7-8 and TRBJ1-1, with D unresolved. V was pared by 0 bases and J by 6 bases, with 8 bases between. CDR1 and CDR2 from the germline V gene are SGHVS and FQNEAQ. The CDR3 loop spans 13 amino acids. In DNA, the CDR3 is TGTGCCAGCAGCTTAGCGAGAGGGTCTGAAGCTTTCTTT. Its translation: CASSLARGSEAFF.

The J gene is TRBJ1-2, the V gene TRBV7-3; D may be TRBD1 (6 bases). In germline, CDR1 is SGHTA, CDR2 FQGTGA. The V gene lost 7 bases and the J gene lost 6 bases, with 12 bases spanning the gap. The CDR3 is 12 amino acids. CDR3 nucleotides: TGTGCCAGCACCCCCCCAGGGGATGGCTACACCTTC. This gives the protein CASTPPGDGYTF.

Concerning this clone: The junction shows a germline mismatch at one end, possibly a read error. The chain uses TRBV6-5 and TRBJ2-7; D might be TRBD2 (6 bases). The CDR3 consists of 14 residues. Looked up from germline, CDR1 is MNHEY and CDR2 is SVGAGI. The CDR3 DNA is TGTGCCAGCAGTAGCAGAGGCCCAGAACGGGACTCAAGCTTC. Translating it yields CASSSRGPERDSSF.

The chain employs TRBV28 and TRBJ2-1, with a weak D call TRBD1 (6 bases). CDR1 is MDHEN and CDR2 is SYDVKM in the germline V gene. The CDR3 spans 14 residues. Trimming removed 2 bases at V and 13 bases at J, with 18 bases between. The CDR3 sequence is CASSLPQGRGKQFF. The CDR3, as DNA: TGTGCCAGCAGTTTACCACAGGGTAGGGGGAAACAGTTCTTC.

The chain recombines TRBV20-1 with TRBJ2-1; D unclear. The CDR3 has 11 amino acids. V lost 6 bases to trimming and J lost 9 bases, with 12 bases between them. CDR1 is DFQATT, CDR2 SNEGSKA, per germline (reference sequence). CDR3 bases: TGCAGTGCCTGGGGTCTCACTGAGCAGTTCTTC. This encodes CSAWGLTEQFF.

This chain links TRBV6-6 with TRBJ2-7; D call uncertain. CDR1 MNHNY and CDR2 SVGAGI come from the germline V gene (reference sequence). This CDR3 is 16 amino acids long. Trimming took off 2 bases at V and 0 bases at J, with 14 bases between the two ends. CDR3 nucleotide sequence: TGTGCCAGCAGTTACACGAGGACGGATAACTCCTACGAGCAGTACTTC. It encodes CASSYTRTDNSYEQYF.

This chain connects TRBV7-3 to TRBJ1-1; TRBD1 agrees at 9 bases. In germline, CDR1 is SGHTA, CDR2 FQGTGA. V was pared by 5 bases and J by 4 bases, with 5 bases of the junction left unmatched. The CDR3 sequence is 14 residues long. The CDR3, as DNA: TGTGCCAGCAGCGCACAGGGGGCGATCACTGAAGCTTTCTTT. It translates to CASSAQGAITEAFF.

Worth noting for this clone: Other DNA sequences in the same sample also yield this CDR3. CDR3 nucleotide sequence: TGCGCCAGCAGCCCAGGACAGGGAGGCGAAAAACTGTTTTTT. Translating it yields CASSPGQGGEKLFF. The chain combines TRBV5-1 with TRBJ1-4; TRBD1 agrees at 8 bases. The CDR3 extends over 14 amino acids. The germline CDR1 and CDR2 sequences are SGHRS and YFSETQ. After removal of 4 bases from V and 8 bases from J, the junction contained 7 bases not matched to a gene.

V gene TRBV6-1 combines with J gene TRBJ1-5, with D perhaps matching TRBD1 (5 bases). Trimming cost V 2 bases and J 0 bases, with 11 bases left between them. CDR1 MNHNS and CDR2 SASEGT come from the germline V gene. The CDR3 is 16 amino acids. The CDR3 spells CASSESTAVSNQPQHF. DNA for the CDR3: TGTGCCAGCAGTGAATCGACAGCAGTTAGCAATCAGCCCCAGCATTTT.

The V gene is TRBV4-1, the J gene TRBJ1-2; TRBD1 might be the D (5 bases). The CDR3 is 15 residues long. Trimming removed 0 bases at V and 2 bases at J, with 10 bases between. Germline CDR1 reads MGHRA; CDR2 reads YSYEKL. CDR3 nucleotide sequence: TGCGCCAGCAGCCAAGAGGTCAGGGTAAACTATGGCTACACCTTC. This gives the protein CASSQEVRVNYGYTF.

About this clone: Within the sample, other DNA sequences also encode this same CDR3. V gene TRBV2 combines with J gene TRBJ2-7; unclear D gene. V lost 4 bases and J lost 3, with 7 bases in between. The CDR3 totals 12 residues. Germline V gene sequence: CDR1 SNHLY, CDR2 FYNNEI. The CDR3 DNA reads as TGTGCCAGCAGTGCGAACAGCTACGAGCAGTACTTC. It specifies CASSANSYEQYF.

The CDR3 loop is CASSLAGGKPYF. In nucleotides, the CDR3 is TGTGCCAGCAGCTTAGCTGGGGGAAAACCGTACTTC. The rearrangement links TRBV11-2 to TRBJ2-5, with D tentatively TRBD1 or TRBD2 (5 bases each). Germline-derived CDR1 and CDR2 are SGHAT and FQNNGV. The germline V and J ends were trimmed by 1 base and 13 bases, with 13 bases remaining between them. The CDR3 length is 12 residues. The variable domain in full, completed from reference TRBV11-2 and TRBJ2-5, reads EAGVAQSPRYKIIEKRQSVAFWCNPISGHATLYWYQQILGQGPKLLIQFQNNGVVDDSQLPKDRFSAERLKGVDSTLKIQPAKLEDSAVYLCASSLAGGKPYFGPGTRLLVL.

Remarks on this clone: The same CDR3 also results from other DNA sequences found in this sample. The chain uses TRBV9 and TRBJ1-3; D remains unclear. Germline V gene sequence: CDR1 SGDLS, CDR2 YYNGEE. Trimming removed 3 bases at V and 4 bases at J, with 8 bases between. CDR3 size: 13 residues. CDR3 loop: CASSGSQGNTIYF. In nucleotides, the CDR3 is TGTGCCAGCAGCGGCTCACAGGGAAACACCATATATTTT.

The V gene is TRBV5-1, the J gene TRBJ1-1, with unresolved D. Germline loops: CDR1 SGHRS, CDR2 YFSETQ. V lost 4 bases and J 1 base, leaving 8 bases between the germline ends. CDR3 length equals 13 residues. The CDR3 spells CASSITENTEAFF. The CDR3 DNA reads as TGCGCCAGCAGCATCACAGAGAACACTGAAGCTTTCTTT.

On this clone itself: Other DNA sequences in this specimen translate into the identical CDR3. V and J are TRBV28 and TRBJ2-3; D possibly matches TRBD1 or TRBD2 (5 bases each). CDR1 is MDHEN and CDR2 is SYDVKM in the germline V gene. This CDR3 region has 15 residues. Trimming cost V 2 bases and J 1 base, with 10 bases left between them. The CDR3 region is CASSLRGAGTDTQYF. DNA of the CDR3: TGTGCCAGCAGTTTAAGAGGGGCGGGCACAGATACGCAGTATTTT.

The rearrangement uses TRBV18 and TRBJ2-1; 9 positions agree with TRBD2. Germline loops: CDR1 KGHSH, CDR2 LQKENI. The ends lost 2 bases at V and 2 bases at J; junction bases unmatched: 19. CDR3 length: 21 residues. The CDR3 DNA sequence: TGTGCCAGCTCACCAGTCATGAGCGCTGCGGGAGGGCCTCTCACCTACAATGAGCAGTTCTTC. Encoded protein: CASSPVMSAAGGPLTYNEQFF.

A remark on this clone: Other nucleotide sequences in the sample specify the same CDR3. The chain links TRBV5-1 to TRBJ2-5; TRBD1 aligns across 8 bases. Germline-derived CDR1 and CDR2 are SGHRS and YFSETQ. The CDR3 spans 15 residues. J lost 3 bases, V lost 4 bases, and 8 bases had no gene match. The CDR3 region is CASSPGTGGEETQYF. The CDR3 region has the DNA TGCGCCAGCAGCCCCGGGACAGGAGGGGAAGAGACCCAGTACTTC.

The chain links TRBV7-9 to TRBJ1-4; no clear D. This CDR3 has 13 residues. The germline CDR1 and CDR2 sequences are SEHNR and FQNEAQ (reference sequence). V lost 2 bases and J lost 6, with 7 bases in between. The CDR3 DNA is TGTGCCAGCAGCTTACGGGGTTATGAAAAACTGTTTTTT. Translating gives CASSLRGYEKLFF.

This chain uses TRBV5-1 with TRBJ2-5, with 9 nucleotides matching TRBD1. The germline V gene encodes CDR1 SGHRS and CDR2 YFSETQ. The J segment lost 3 bases and the V segment lost 3 bases, leaving 6 bases of the junction unmatched. The CDR3 is 15 amino acids. The CDR3 here is CASSSPWTGEETQYF. As DNA, the CDR3 is TGCGCCAGCAGCTCCCCCTGGACAGGGGAAGAGACCCAGTACTTC.

The rearrangement joins TRBV19 to TRBJ2-7; tentative D call: TRBD1 (6 bases). The CDR3 has 12 residues. CDR1 and CDR2 from the germline V gene are LNHDA and SQIVND (reference sequence). Trimming pared 10 bases from V and 1 base from J, leaving 11 bases between. The CDR3 sequence is CATSTGSYEQYF. The DNA of the CDR3 is TGTGCCACGAGCACAGGGTCCTACGAGCAGTACTTC.

The genes are TRBV11-2 and TRBJ1-1; D perhaps matches TRBD1 (5 bases). Per germline, CDR1 SGHAT and CDR2 FQNNGV. The CDR3 runs to 13 residues. V was shortened by 5 bases and J by 7 bases, with 14 bases between the two germline ends. CDR3 sequence: CASSPPGGGEAFF. Written as DNA, the CDR3 is TGTGCCAGCAGCCCACCTGGCGGGGGTGAAGCTTTCTTT.

This chain connects TRBV7-9 to TRBJ1-1; D uncertain. The V end was cut by 5 bases, the J end by 11 bases, with 18 bases between. This CDR3 region has 13 residues. Germline CDR1 reads SEHNR; CDR2 reads FQNEAQ (reference sequence). In nucleotides, the CDR3 is TGTGCCAGCAGCCCCTTCAACGGCGGCCAGGCTTTCTTT. Protein product: CASSPFNGGQAFF.

V and J are TRBV18 and TRBJ1-4; D unclear. The CDR3 contains 16 residues. Between the trimmed V and J ends, which lost 4 bases and 0 bases, there was a span of 12 bases. CDR1 and CDR2 from the germline V gene are KGHSH and LQKENI. CDR3 amino acids: CASSRTARATNEKLFF. CDR3 DNA sequence: TGTGCCAGCTCACGAACAGCCCGTGCAACTAATGAAAAACTGTTTTTT.

The CDR3 coding sequence is TGTGCCAGCAGCTTTCGGAGGGGATCAGGCGACACTGAAGCTTTCTTT. Translated: CASSFRRGSGDTEAFF. V usage is TRBV7-9 and J usage is TRBJ1-1, with D perhaps matching TRBD1 (5 bases). With 3 bases removed from V and 3 bases from J, the gap between germline ends came to 17 bases. Per the germline V gene, CDR1 is SEHNR and CDR2 is FQNEAQ (reference sequence). CDR3 size: 16 residues. The full variable domain, its missing parts supplied by reference TRBV7-9 and TRBJ1-1, is DTGVSQNPRHKITKRGQNVTFRCDPISEHNRLYWYRQTLGQGPEFLTYFQNEAQLEKSRLLSDRFSAERPKGSFSTLEIQRTEQGDSAMYLCASSFRRGSGDTEAFFGQGTRLTVV.

The chain employs TRBV28 and TRBJ2-1; 12 nucleotides align to TRBD2. CDR1 is MDHEN, CDR2 SYDVKM, per germline. The trim removed 4 bases at V and 15 bases at J, leaving 13 bases unmatched. The CDR3 totals 15 residues. The CDR3 DNA follows: TGTGCCAGCAGTTACCTAGCGGGAGGGCCGCGACTGTGGTTCTTC. It translates to CASSYLAGGPRLWFF.

The chain employs TRBV27 and TRBJ1-1; no definite D call. Germline values: CDR1 MNHEY, CDR2 SMNVEV (reference sequence). This CDR3 contains 14 residues. Between the trimmed V and J ends, which lost 5 bases and 3 bases, there was a span of 13 bases. Here the CDR3 reads CASSISKSDTEAFF. The CDR3 DNA sequence: TGTGCCAGCAGTATTAGTAAGTCCGACACTGAAGCTTTCTTT.